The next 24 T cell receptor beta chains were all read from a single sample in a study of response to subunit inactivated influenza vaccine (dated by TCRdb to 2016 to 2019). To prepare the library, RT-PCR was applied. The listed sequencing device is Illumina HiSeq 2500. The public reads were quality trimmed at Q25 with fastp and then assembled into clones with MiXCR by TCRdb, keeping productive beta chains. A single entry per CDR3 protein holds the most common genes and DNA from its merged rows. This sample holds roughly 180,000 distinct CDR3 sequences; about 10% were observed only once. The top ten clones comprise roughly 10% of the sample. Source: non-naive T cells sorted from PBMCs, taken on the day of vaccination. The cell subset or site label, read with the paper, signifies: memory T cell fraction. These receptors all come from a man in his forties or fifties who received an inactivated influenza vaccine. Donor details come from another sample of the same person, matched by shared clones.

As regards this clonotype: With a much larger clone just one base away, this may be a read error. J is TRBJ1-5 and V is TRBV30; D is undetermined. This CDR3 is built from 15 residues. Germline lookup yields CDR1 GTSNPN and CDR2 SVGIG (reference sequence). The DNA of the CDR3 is TGTGCCAGGAGTGTACAGACCGGGAAGGGTCAGCCCCAGCATTTT. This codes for CARSVQTGKGQPQHF.

The CDR3 DNA follows: TGTGCCAGCAGCGCGACTAACGGGGGCCGAACCGGGGAGCTGTTTTTT. Amino acids: CASSATNGGRTGELFF. The chain employs TRBV12-3 or TRBV12-4 and TRBJ2-2; D tentatively reads TRBD1 or TRBD2 (6 bases each). Deletions cut 6 bases from V and 5 bases from J, with 19 bases between. The CDR3 extends over 16 amino acids.

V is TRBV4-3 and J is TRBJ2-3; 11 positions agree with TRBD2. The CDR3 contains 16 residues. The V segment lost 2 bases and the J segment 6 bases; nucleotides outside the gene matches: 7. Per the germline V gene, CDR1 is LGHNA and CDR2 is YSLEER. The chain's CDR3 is CASSQQTSGMGDTQYF. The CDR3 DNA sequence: TGCGCCAGCAGCCAACAGACTAGCGGGATGGGGGATACGCAGTATTTT.

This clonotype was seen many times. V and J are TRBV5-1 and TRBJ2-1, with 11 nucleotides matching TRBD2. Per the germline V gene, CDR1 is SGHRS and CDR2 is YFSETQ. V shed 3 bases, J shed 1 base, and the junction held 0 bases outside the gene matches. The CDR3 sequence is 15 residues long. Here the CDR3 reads CASSSSGGSYNEQFF. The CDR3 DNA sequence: TGCGCCAGCAGCTCTAGCGGGGGGTCCTACAATGAGCAGTTCTTC.

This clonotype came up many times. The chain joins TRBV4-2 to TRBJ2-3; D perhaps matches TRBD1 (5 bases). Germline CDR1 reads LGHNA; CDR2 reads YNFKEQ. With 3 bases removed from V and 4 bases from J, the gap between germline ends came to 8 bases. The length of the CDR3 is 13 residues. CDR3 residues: CASSQGLADTQYF. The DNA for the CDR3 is TGTGCCAGCAGCCAGGGGCTCGCAGATACGCAGTATTTT.

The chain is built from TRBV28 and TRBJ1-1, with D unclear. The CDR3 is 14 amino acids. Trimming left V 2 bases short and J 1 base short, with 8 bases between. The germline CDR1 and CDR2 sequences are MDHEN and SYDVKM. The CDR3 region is CASSLQVRNTEAFF. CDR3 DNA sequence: TGTGCCAGCAGTTTACAAGTCCGGAACACTGAAGCTTTCTTT.

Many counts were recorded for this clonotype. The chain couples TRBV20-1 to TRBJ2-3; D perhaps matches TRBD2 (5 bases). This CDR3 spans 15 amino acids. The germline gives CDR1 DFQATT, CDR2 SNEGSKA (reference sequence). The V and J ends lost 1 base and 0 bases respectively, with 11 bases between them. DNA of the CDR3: TGCAGTGCTAGAGTACGGAGGACTAGCACAGATACGCAGTATTTT. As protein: CSARVRRTSTDTQYF.

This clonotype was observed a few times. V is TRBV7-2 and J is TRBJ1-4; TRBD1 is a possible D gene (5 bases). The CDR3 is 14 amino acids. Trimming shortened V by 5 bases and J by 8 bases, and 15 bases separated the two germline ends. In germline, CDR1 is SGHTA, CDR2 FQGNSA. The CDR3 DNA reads TGTGCCAGCAGCCTTGACTGGGGGAGGGAAAAACTGTTTTTT. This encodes CASSLDWGREKLFF.

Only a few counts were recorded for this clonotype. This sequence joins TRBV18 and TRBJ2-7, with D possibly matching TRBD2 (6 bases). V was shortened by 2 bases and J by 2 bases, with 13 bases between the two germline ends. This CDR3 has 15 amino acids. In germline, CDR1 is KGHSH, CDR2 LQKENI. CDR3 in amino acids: CASSPTQAGTYEQYF. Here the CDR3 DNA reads TGTGCCAGCTCACCAACACAGGCGGGAACCTACGAGCAGTACTTC.

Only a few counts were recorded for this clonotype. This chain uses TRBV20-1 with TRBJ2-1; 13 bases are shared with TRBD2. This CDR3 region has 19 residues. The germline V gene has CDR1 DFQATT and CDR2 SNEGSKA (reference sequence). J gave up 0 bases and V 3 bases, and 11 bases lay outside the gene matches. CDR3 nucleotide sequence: TGCAGTGCTAGGAGACTAGCGGGAGGAAATGGGGGCTCCTACAATGAGCAGTTCTTC. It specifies CSARRLAGGNGGSYNEQFF.

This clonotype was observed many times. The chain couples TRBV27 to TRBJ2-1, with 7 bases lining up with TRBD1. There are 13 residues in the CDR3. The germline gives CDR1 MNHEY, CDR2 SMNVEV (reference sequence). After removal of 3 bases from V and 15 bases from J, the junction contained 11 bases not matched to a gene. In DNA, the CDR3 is TGTGCCAGCAGTTTCGTCGACAGGGTGACTATGTTCTTC. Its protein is CASSFVDRVTMFF.

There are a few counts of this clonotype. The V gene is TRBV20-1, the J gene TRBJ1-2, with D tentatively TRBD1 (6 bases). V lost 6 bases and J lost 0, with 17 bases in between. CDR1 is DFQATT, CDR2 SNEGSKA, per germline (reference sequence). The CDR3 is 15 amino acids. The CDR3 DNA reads TGCAGTGCCACAGGGCCAGGAGGATCTAACTATGGCTACACCTTC. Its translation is CSATGPGGSNYGYTF.

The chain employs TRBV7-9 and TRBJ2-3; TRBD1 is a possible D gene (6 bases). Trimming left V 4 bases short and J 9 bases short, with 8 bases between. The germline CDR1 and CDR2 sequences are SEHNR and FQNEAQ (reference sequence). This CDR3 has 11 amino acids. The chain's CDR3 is CASSSGQTQYF. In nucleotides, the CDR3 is TGTGCCAGCAGCTCAGGACAGACGCAGTATTTT. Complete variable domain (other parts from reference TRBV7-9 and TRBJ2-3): DTGVSQNPRHKITKRGQNVTFRCDPISEHNRLYWYRQTLGQGPEFLTYFQNEAQLEKSRLLSDRFSAERPKGSFSTLEIQRTEQGDSAMYLCASSSGQTQYFGPGTRLTVL.

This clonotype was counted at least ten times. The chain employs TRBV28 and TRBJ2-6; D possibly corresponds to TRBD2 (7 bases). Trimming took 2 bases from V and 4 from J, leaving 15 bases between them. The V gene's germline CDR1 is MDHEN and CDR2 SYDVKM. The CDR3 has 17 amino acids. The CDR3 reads CASSLRGGLTGANVLTF. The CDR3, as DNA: TGTGCCAGCAGTTTAAGGGGGGGCCTGACAGGGGCCAACGTCCTGACTTTC.

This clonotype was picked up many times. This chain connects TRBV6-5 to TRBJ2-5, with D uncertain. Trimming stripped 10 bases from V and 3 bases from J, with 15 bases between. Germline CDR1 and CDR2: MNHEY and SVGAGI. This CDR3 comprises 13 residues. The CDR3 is CATRYWREETQYF. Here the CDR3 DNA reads TGTGCCACACGGTACTGGCGCGAAGAGACCCAGTACTTC.

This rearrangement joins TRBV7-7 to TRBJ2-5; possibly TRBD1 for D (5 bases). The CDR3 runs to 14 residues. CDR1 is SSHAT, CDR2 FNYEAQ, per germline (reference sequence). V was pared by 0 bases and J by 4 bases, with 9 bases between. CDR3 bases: TGTGCCAGCAGCTTAGCGATAAGGGGAGAGACCCAGTACTTC. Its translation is CASSLAIRGETQYF. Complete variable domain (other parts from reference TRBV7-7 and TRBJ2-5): GAGVSQSPRYKVTKRGQDVTLRCDPISSHATLYWYQQALGQGPEFLTYFNYEAQPDKSGLPSDRFSAERPEGSISTLTIQRTEQRDSAMYRCASSLAIRGETQYFGPGTRLLVL.

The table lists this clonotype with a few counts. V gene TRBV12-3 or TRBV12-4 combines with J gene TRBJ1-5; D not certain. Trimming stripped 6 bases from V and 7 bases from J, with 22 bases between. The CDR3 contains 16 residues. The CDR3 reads CASSLTPDLRRQPQHF. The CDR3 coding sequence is TGTGCCAGCAGCCTCACCCCCGACCTTCGGCGCCAGCCCCAGCATTTT.

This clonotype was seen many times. CDR3 in DNA: TGTGCCAGCAGCTTCTCCAGGGAGTACGAGCAGTACTTC. Its protein is CASSFSREYEQYF. The chain links TRBV5-6 to TRBJ2-7; tentatively, D is TRBD1 or TRBD2 (5 bases each). The CDR3 runs 13 residues. Germline values: CDR1 SGHDT, CDR2 YYEEEE. Between the trimmed V and J ends, which lost 2 bases and 4 bases, there was a span of 10 bases.

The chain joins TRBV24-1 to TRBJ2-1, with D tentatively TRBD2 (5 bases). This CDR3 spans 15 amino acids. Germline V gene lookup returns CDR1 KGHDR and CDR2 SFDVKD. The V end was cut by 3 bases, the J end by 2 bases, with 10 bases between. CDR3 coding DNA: TGTGCCACCAGTGATGGTGGGAGCGCCTACAATGAGCAGTTCTTC. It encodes CATSDGGSAYNEQFF.

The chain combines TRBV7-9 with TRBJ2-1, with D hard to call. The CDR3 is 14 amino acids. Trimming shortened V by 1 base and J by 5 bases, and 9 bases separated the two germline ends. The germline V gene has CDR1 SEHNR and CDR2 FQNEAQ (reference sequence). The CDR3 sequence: CASSLVGSDNEQFF. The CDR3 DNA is TGTGCCAGCAGCTTAGTCGGATCGGACAATGAGCAGTTCTTC.

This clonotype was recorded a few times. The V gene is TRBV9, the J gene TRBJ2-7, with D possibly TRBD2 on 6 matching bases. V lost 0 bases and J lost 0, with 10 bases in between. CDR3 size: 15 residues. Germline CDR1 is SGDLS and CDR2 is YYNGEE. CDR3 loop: CASSVGAGSSYEQYF. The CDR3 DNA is TGTGCCAGCAGCGTAGGGGCGGGAAGCTCCTACGAGCAGTACTTC.

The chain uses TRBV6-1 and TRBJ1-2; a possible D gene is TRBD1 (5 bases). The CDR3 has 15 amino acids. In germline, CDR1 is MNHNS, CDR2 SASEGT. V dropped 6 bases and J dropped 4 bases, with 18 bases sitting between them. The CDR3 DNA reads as TGTGCCAGCAGCTCGGGACGGTCGGGGCTCTATGGCTACACCTTC. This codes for CASSSGRSGLYGYTF.

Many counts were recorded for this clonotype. Written as DNA, the CDR3 is TGTGCCAGCAGTTTAGGGTGGGACAGGGCAACTAATGAAAAACTGTTTTTT. Translated: CASSLGWDRATNEKLFF. The J gene is TRBJ1-4, the V gene TRBV12-3 or TRBV12-4; TRBD1 matches 9 bases. This CDR3 is built from 17 residues. V trimming: 1 base; J trimming: 0 bases; junction bases outside the gene matches: 3.

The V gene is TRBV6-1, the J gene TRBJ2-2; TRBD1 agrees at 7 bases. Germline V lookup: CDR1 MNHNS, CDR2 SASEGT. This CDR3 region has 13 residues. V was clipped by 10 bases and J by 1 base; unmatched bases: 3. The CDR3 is CAIRQGNTGELFF. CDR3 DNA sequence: TGTGCCATCCGACAGGGGAACACCGGGGAGCTGTTTTTT.